This is a list of T cell receptor beta chains from one sample in a study of sequential checkpoint blockade in melanoma. Using immunoSEQ multiplex PCR, the repertoire was profiled, and TCRdb retains in-frame clones only, with some absent. The repertoire consists of roughly 18,000 clones, with 55% to 70% occurring once and the leading ten covering approximately 17%. Here the sequenced sample was CD8+ T cells sorted from blood (inferred from file names), taken from a patient given nivolumab and ipilimumab in sequence. The receptors originated from a human donor with melanoma. The CDR3 runs from the conserved cysteine through the conserved F or W. D genes are given only for firm matches.

>TRBJ2-1|.|TRBV7-9
CASSPPESSYNEQFF
>TRBJ1-6|.|TRBV28
CASRDIGTPLHF
>TRBJ1-1|TRBD1|TRBV28
CASSLVGGWGMNTEAFF
>TRBJ2-7|TRBD1|TRBV30
CAWKRGDRAYEQYF
>TRBJ1-6|.|TRBV28
CASSSRQLVHF
>TRBJ1-4|.|TRBV4-1
CASSLYRDTRGSNEKLFF
>TRBJ2-1|TRBD2|TRBV27
CASSSLLAGEEEQFF
>TRBJ2-7|TRBD2|TRBV10-3
CAIRNSGGYEQYF
>TRBJ2-1|.|TRBV15
CATSRGEVMAGGVNNEQFF
>TRBJ2-4|.|TRBV5-1
CASSTGTVAKNIQYF
>TRBJ2-5|.|TRBV9
CASSPQGRFQETQYF
>TRBJ1-2|TRBD1|TRBV6-4
CASSTRTGIAVGYTF
>TRBJ2-7|.|TRBV5-6
CASSSGHYEQYF
>TRBJ2-3|TRBD2|TRBV28
CASSLGGAGGTDTQYF
>TRBJ2-7|.|TRBV27
CASNFGSAPSYEQYF
>TRBJ1-2|.|TRBV21-1
CASSKNRDPYGYTF